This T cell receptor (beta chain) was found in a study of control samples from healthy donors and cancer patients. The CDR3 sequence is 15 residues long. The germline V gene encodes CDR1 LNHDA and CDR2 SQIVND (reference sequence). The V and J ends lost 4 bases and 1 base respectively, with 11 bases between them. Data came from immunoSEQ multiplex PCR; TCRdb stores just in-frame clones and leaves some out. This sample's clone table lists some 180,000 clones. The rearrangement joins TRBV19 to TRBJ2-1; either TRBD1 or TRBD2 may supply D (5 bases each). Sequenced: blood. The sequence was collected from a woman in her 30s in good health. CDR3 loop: CASSSYGGSYNEQFF. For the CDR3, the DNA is TGTGCCAGTAGTAGCTATGGGGGATCCTACAATGAGCAGTTCTTC. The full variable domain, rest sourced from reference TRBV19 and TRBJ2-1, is DGGITQSPKYLFRKEGQNVTLSCEQNLNHDAMYWYRQDPGQGLRLIYYSQIVNDFQKGDIAEGYSVSREKKESFPLTVTSAQKNPTAFYLCASSSYGGSYNEQFFGPGTRLTVL.